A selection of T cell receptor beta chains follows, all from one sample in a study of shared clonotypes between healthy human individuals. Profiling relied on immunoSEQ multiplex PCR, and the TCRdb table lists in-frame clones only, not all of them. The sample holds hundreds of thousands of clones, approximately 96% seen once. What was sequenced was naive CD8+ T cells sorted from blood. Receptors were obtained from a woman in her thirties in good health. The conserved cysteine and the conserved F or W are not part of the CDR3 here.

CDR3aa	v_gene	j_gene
ASSPRVASEQY	TRBV4-1	-
ASSHSPTRTRYYEQY	TRBV4-1	TRBJ2-7
AFLREGALAKNIQY	TRBV30	TRBJ2-4
ASSEAGASTGELF	TRBV2	TRBJ2-2
ASSLEDSYEQY	TRBV7-2	TRBJ2-7
ASSSPGLAGADTQY	TRBV5-4	TRBJ2-3
ASSASDSYGYT	TRBV28	TRBJ1-2
ASSLDGGIEKLF	TRBV7-9	TRBJ1-4
ASSRITRRGETQY	TRBV7-9	TRBJ2-5
ASSLAPEGSEQY	TRBV5-1	TRBJ2-7
ASSPGVMNEKLF	TRBV5-6	TRBJ1-4
ASSYSKGFYEQY	TRBV6-6	TRBJ2-7
ASSLRGPTYEQY	TRBV28	TRBJ2-7
ASSPTWAGRKGETQY	TRBV7-9	TRBJ2-5
ASSPGQGTDTQY	TRBV5-6	TRBJ2-3
ASSFLAGSVDEQF	TRBV5-1	TRBJ2-1
ASSFLAGGSKINEQF	TRBV28	TRBJ2-1
ASSPDGTNFDEQF	TRBV7-9	TRBJ2-1
ASSLSDTDTQY	TRBV27	TRBJ2-3
ASSAVEAF	TRBV2	TRBJ1-1
ASSPPDSSYEQY	TRBV7-8	-
ASRTTSEQSYEQY	TRBV27	TRBJ2-7
ASSPNTEAF	TRBV13	TRBJ1-1
ASSTNSGLAGDNTGELF	TRBV28	TRBJ2-2
ASSEFNIRNQPQH	TRBV25-1	TRBJ1-5
ASSTGTGGFIYGYT	TRBV19	TRBJ1-2
ASSLGQLAGGTGELF	TRBV28	TRBJ2-2
ASSYSSGSEAF	TRBV6-5	TRBJ1-1